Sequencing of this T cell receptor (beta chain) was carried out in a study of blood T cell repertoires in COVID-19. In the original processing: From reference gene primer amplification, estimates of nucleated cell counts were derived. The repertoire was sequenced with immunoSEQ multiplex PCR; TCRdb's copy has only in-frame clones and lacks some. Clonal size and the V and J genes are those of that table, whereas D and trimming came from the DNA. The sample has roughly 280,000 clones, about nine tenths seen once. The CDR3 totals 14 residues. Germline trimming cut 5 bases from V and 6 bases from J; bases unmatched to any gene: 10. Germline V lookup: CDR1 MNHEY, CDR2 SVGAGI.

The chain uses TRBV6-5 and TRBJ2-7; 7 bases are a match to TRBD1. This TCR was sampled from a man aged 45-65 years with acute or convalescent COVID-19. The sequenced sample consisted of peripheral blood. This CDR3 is CASSLNRGRGEQYF. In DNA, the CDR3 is TGTGCCAGCAGTCTCAACAGGGGTAGGGGCGAGCAGTACTTC.